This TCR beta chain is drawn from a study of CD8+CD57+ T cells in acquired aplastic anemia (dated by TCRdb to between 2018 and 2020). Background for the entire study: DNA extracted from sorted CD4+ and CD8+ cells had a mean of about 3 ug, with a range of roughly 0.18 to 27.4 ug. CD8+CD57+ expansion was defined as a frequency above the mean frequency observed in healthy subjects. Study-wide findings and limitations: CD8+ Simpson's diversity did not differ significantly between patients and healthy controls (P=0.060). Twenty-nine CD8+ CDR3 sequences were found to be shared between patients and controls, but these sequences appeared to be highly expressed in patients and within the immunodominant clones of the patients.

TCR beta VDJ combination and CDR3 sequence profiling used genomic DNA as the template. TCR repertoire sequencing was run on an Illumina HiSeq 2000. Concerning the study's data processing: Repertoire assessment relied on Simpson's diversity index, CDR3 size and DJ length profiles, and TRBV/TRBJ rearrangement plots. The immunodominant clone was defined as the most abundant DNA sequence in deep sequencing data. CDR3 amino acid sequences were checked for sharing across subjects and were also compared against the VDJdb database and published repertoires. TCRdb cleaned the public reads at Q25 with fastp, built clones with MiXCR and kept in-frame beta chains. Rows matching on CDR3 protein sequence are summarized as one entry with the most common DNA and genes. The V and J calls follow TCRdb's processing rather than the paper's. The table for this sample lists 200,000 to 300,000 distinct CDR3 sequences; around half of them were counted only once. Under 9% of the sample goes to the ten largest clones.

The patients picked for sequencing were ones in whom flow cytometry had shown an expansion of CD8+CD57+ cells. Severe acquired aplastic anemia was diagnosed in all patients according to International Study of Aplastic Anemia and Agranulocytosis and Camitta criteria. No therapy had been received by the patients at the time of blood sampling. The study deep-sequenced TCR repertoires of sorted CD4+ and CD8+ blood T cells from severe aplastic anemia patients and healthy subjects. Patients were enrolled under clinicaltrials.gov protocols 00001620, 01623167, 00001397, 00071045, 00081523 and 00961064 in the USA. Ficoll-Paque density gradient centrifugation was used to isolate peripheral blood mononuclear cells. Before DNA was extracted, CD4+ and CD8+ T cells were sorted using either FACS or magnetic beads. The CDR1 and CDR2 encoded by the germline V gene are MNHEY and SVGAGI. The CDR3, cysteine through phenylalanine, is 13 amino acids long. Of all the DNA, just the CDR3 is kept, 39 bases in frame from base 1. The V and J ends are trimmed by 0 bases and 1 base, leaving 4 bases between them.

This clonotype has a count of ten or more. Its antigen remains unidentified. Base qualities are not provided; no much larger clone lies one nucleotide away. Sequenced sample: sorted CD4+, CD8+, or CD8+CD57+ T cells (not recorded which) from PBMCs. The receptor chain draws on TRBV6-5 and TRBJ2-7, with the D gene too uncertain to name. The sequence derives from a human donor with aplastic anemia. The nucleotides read TGTGCCAGCAGTTACTCGGGATCCTACGAGCAGTACTTC. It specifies CASSYSGSYEQYF.